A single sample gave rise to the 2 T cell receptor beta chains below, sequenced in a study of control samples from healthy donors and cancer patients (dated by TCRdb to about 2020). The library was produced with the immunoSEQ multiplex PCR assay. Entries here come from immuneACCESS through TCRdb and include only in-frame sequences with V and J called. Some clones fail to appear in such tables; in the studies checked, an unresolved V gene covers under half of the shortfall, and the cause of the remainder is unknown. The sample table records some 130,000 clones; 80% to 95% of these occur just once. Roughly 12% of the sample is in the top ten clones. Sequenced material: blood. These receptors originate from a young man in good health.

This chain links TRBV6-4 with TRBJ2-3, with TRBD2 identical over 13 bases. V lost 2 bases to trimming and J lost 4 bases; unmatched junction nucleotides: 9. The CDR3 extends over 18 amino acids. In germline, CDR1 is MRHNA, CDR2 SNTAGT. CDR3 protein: CASSDHRPGLAGSDTQYF. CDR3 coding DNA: TGTGCCAGCAGTGACCATCGACCGGGACTAGCGGGATCAGATACGCAGTATTTT.

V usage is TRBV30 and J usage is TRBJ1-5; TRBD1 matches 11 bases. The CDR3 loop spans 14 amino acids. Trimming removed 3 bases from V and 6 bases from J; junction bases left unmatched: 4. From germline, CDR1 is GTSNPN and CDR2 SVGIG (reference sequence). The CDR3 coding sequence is TGTGCCTGGAGCGGGACAGGGGGTACTCAGCCCCAGCATTTT. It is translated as CAWSGTGGTQPQHF.